Listed here is a single T cell receptor (beta chain). Its antigen target is currently unknown. Base qualities were left out, and no much larger clone turns up one base away. This record belongs to a study of blood T cells in healthy people across ages (dated by TCRdb to the mid-2010s). In terms of the full investigation: In model experiments, roughly one uniquely barcoded TCR beta cDNA molecule per two T cells was captured by template switching. To track age-related changes in TCR beta repertoire diversity, the study relied on deep sequencing normalized with unique cDNA molecular identifiers. Donors were grouped into four age groups: young (average roughly 17 years), middle-aged (approximately 41), aged (62) and long-lived (around 80). The study analyzed two additional independent replicas of 1 million unique cDNA reads from the same blood draw for two donors, one aged 18 to 29 and one aged 80 or older. To avoid experimental bias, donors of different ages were distributed randomly across sequencing lanes. Beyond this particular receptor, the publication reports: The CMV infection status of donors was not known, potentially confounding age-related changes in expanded clonotypes. Total diversity estimates from one million sequenced T cells were considered lower bounds and underestimates. Observed TCR beta diversity correlated strongly with the percentage of naive T cells measured by flow cytometry. Compared with the aged group, the long-lived group had more naive CD4+ T cells, fewer expanded clones and increased TCR diversity, a pattern suggesting age selection. Bulk unsorted PBMC profiling prevented conclusive comparison of naive and antigen-experienced compartments. As age increased, observed TCR beta diversity per million T cells dropped in a roughly linear way, and a significant reduction was already evident by age 40.

Trimming accounts for 1 base at V and 8 bases at J, while the number of junction bases matched to no gene is 7. CDR1 and CDR2, per the germline V gene (reference sequence), are MNHEY and SMNVEV. The CDR3, cysteine through phenylalanine, is 16 amino acids long. Just CDR3 DNA is preserved here, 48 bases in frame from base 1. The donors were about 40 Caucasian individuals from Russia, aged about 6 to 100 years, who were systemically healthy. Around 10 milliliters of peripheral blood were drawn from each donor into EDTA-treated Vacutainer tubes. PBMCs were isolated by Ficoll-Paque density-gradient centrifugation, with at least 6 million obtained per sample. Trizol reagent was used to extract total RNA from PBMCs, with at least 6 micrograms per sample. For every donor, an aliquot of PBMCs went through flow cytometry to measure the percentages of naive CD45RAhigh/CD27high T cells. Preparation of the library involved 5' RACE. The listed sequencing device is Illumina HiSeq 2500. The second PCR ran for about 6 to 11 cycles and used a J-beta primer mix along with a sample-barcoded 5' primer. A template-switch 5' adaptor carrying 12 random nucleotides introduced a unique molecular identifier onto each TCR beta cDNA molecule. At least 2.5 million CDR3-containing paired-end reads were obtained from each sample. First-strand cDNA synthesis was performed from all RNA using the Mint cDNA synthesis kit, with priming by a TRBC-specific oligonucleotide. After uracil-DNA glycosylase treatment, a first 18-cycle PCR used universal primers M1SS and BC2_uni_R on all cDNA. The original pipeline was this. For normalization, 1 million high-quality reads, each with a distinct molecular identifier, were randomly selected from each sample. Reads sharing molecular identifiers were discarded rather than binned into consensus sequences. MiTCR, run with a Q25 quality threshold and the strictest error-elimination algorithm, handled CDR3 identification, clonotype clustering and error correction. A nonparametric unseen species model using Euler transformation provided a lower-bound estimate of total TCR beta diversity. The raw public reads went through TCRdb reprocessing: fastp at Q25, MiXCR clone calling, in-frame beta chains kept. Each entry is one CDR3 protein sequence, shown with its most common DNA and genes. V and J calls and clone size were set by TCRdb, not the authors. This sample lists around 1.5 million distinct CDR3 sequences; 59% were detected once. Together, the top ten hold 6.5% to 8.5% of the sample.

This clonotype originated in a man aged 18 to 29 in good health. The chain is made from TRBV27 and TRBJ1-4, and 10 bases in between align with TRBD1. What was sequenced was blood. This receptor carries the CDR3 CASSLWAGTGEEKLFF. The nucleotide sequence is TGTGCCAGCAGTTTATGGGCTGGGACAGGGGAAGAAAAACTGTTTTTT.